Shown below are 29 T cell receptor beta chains from a single sample sequenced in a study of T cell responses to AZD1222 COVID-19 vaccine. Clones were sequenced by immunoSEQ multiplex PCR, and TCRdb holds only the in-frame ones, with some missing. The top ten hold roughly 6.6% of the sample, which has 100,000 to 150,000 clones, around 94% seen once. The sequencing here drew on peripheral blood, taken on day 0 of AZD1222 vaccination. The receptors derive from an adult in good health.

The rearrangement links TRBV19 to TRBJ1-2; 7 bases map to TRBD1. The germline CDR1 and CDR2 sequences are LNHDA and SQIVND (reference sequence). This CDR3 contains 15 residues. The V segment lost 4 bases and the J segment 7 bases; nucleotides outside the gene matches: 12. The CDR3 sequence: CASSTGGTGLGGYTF. The CDR3 DNA follows: TGTGCCAGTAGTACAGGGGGGACCGGCCTCGGTGGCTACACCTTC.

The genes are TRBV4-1 and TRBJ1-1; the D gene is possibly TRBD1 (5 bases). Per the germline V gene, CDR1 is MGHRA and CDR2 is YSYEKL. The CDR3 contains 14 residues. Trimming left V 1 base short and J 5 bases short, with 11 bases between. CDR3 sequence: CASSQAVRGTEAFF. The CDR3 DNA is TGCGCCAGCAGCCAAGCGGTGAGGGGTACTGAAGCTTTCTTT.

CDR3 in DNA: TGCAGCGCCTCAAGCGGGAGTTACAATGAGCAGTTCTTC. Its translation is CSASSGSYNEQFF. V gene TRBV29-1 combines with J gene TRBJ2-1; TRBD2 aligns across 8 bases. Per germline, CDR1 SQVTM and CDR2 ANQGSEA. Trimming took 7 bases from V and 4 from J; bases not matched to a gene: 6. CDR3 length: 13 residues.

The V call is TRBV11-2, the J call TRBJ1-1; 8 bases line up with TRBD1. Trimming removed 4 bases from V and 3 bases from J; junction bases left unmatched: 13. CDR3 size: 17 residues. Germline CDR1 reads SGHAT; CDR2 reads FQNNGV. Written as DNA, the CDR3 is TGTGCCAGCAGCTCCGCCTTTTACGGACAGGGTCACACTGAAGCTTTCTTT. It yields the protein CASSSAFYGQGHTEAFF.

The chain is built from TRBV15 and TRBJ2-3; TRBD1 is a possible D gene (6 bases). V was trimmed by 0 bases and J by 0 bases, leaving 16 bases between them. Germline V gene data show CDR1 as LNHNV and CDR2 as YYDKDF (reference sequence). CDR3 length: 18 residues. The CDR3 DNA sequence: TGTGCCACCAGCAGAGAACAGGGTACGGGTTCTAGCACAGATACGCAGTATTTT. Residues: CATSREQGTGSSTDTQYF.

This rearrangement joins TRBV3-1 (or the pseudogene TRBV3-2) to TRBJ2-3; 16 bases fit TRBD2. The CDR3 runs to 20 residues. The germline V gene encodes CDR1 LGHDT and CDR2 YNNKEL (reference sequence). Trimming cost V 1 base and J 0 bases; bases outside gene matches: 7. In nucleotides, the CDR3 is TGTGCCAGCAGCCAAGCGGGACTAGCGGGAGGGTTTGCCAGCACAGATACGCAGTATTTT. Residues: CASSQAGLAGGFASTDTQYF.

The V gene is TRBV7-2, the J gene TRBJ1-2, with TRBD1 matching over 7 bases. The CDR3 sequence is 13 residues long. The germline CDR1 and CDR2 sequences are SGHTA and FQGNSA. Unmatched junction bases numbered 8, after V lost 5 bases and J lost 8 bases. The CDR3 bases are TGTGCCAGCAGCCCATTGGAGGGGGCGGGCTACACCTTC. Encoded protein: CASSPLEGAGYTF.

The V call is TRBV13, the J call TRBJ1-3; D is uncertain. The CDR3 contains 14 residues. The germline CDR1 and CDR2 sequences are PRHDT and FYEKMQ (reference sequence). V lost 5 bases and J lost 0, with 8 bases in between. The CDR3 DNA reads as TGTGCCAGCAGCCCCTCCTTCTCTGGAAACACCATATATTTT. It specifies CASSPSFSGNTIYF. The whole variable domain, filled in from reference TRBV13 and TRBJ1-3, reads AAGVIQSPRHLIKEKRETATLKCYPIPRHDTVYWYQQGPGQDPQFLISFYEKMQSDKGSIPDRFSAQQFSDYHSELNMSSLELGDSALYFCASSPSFSGNTIYFGEGSWLTVV.

The chain carries TRBV20-1 and TRBJ2-5; D is unresolved. The V end was cut by 8 bases, the J end by 3 bases, with 10 bases between. From germline, CDR1 is DFQATT and CDR2 SNEGSKA (reference sequence). CDR3 length: 11 amino acids. In DNA, the CDR3 is TGCAGTCCAACCAGGAAAGAGACCCAGTACTTC. Amino acids: CSPTRKETQYF.

The count of this clone is one. The chain uses TRBV2 and TRBJ2-7; TRBD2 matches 11 bases. This CDR3 region has 15 residues. The J segment lost 3 bases and the V segment lost 8 bases, leaving 9 bases of the junction unmatched. CDR1 is SNHLY, CDR2 FYNNEI, per germline. The CDR3 DNA reads as TGTGCCAGCCAAAAAGCAGGGACTAGCGGCTACGAGCAGTACTTC. Translation: CASQKAGTSGYEQYF.

The chain has TRBV7-2 and TRBJ1-6; tentatively, D is TRBD1 (6 bases). Per germline, CDR1 SGHTA and CDR2 FQGNSA. V lost 0 bases and J 10 bases, leaving 13 bases between the germline ends. This CDR3 region has 15 residues. The CDR3 reads CASSLAQGWGSPLHF. As DNA, the CDR3 is TGTGCCAGCAGCTTAGCCCAGGGGTGGGGATCACCCCTCCACTTT.

The chain couples TRBV30 to TRBJ2-7; 7 nucleotides align to TRBD2. CDR1 GTSNPN and CDR2 SVGIG come from the germline V gene (reference sequence). Germline trimming cut 2 bases from V and 2 bases from J; bases unmatched to any gene: 3. CDR3 length: 13 amino acids. The CDR3 DNA reads as TGTGCCTGGAGTAAAAGCGGGGCCTACGAGCAGTACTTC. It codes for CAWSKSGAYEQYF. The full variable domain, in which reference TRBV30 and TRBJ2-7 provide the parts outside the CDR3, is SQTIHQWPATLVQPVGSPLSLECTVEGTSNPNLYWYRQAAGRGLQLLFYSVGIGQISSEVPQNLSASRPQDRQFILSSKKLLLSDSGFYLCAWSKSGAYEQYFGPGTRLTVT.

The J gene is TRBJ2-3, the V gene TRBV5-6; TRBD2 matches 8 bases. This CDR3 comprises 15 residues. The germline CDR1 and CDR2 sequences are SGHDT and YYEEEE. V shed 1 base and J 4 bases; nucleotides not matched to a gene: 5. The CDR3 loop is CASSLTSGTADTQYF. CDR3 bases: TGTGCCAGCAGCTTGACTAGCGGAACCGCAGATACGCAGTATTTT.

This chain joins TRBV7-6 and TRBJ1-4; 7 bases are a match to TRBD1. Unmatched junction bases numbered 4, after V lost 0 bases and J lost 3 bases. The CDR3 extends over 16 amino acids. Germline loops: CDR1 SGHVS, CDR2 FNYEAQ. In DNA, the CDR3 is TGTGCCAGCAGCTTAGCGGGGAGGGGGCCTAATGAAAAACTGTTTTTT. It translates to CASSLAGRGPNEKLFF.

This chain links TRBV5-5 with TRBJ1-1; D is uncertain. This CDR3 has 13 amino acids. The germline V gene encodes CDR1 SGHKS and CDR2 YYEKEE (reference sequence). Deletions cut 0 bases from V and 4 bases from J, with 7 bases between. In DNA, the CDR3 is TGTGCCAGCAGCTTGGGGACGGGCACTGAAGCTTTCTTT. Amino acids: CASSLGTGTEAFF.

The J gene is TRBJ2-7, the V gene TRBV6-5; TRBD2 agrees at 7 bases. V trimming: 5 bases; J trimming: 0 bases; junction bases outside the gene matches: 7. The CDR3 is made up of 15 amino acids. Per the germline V gene, CDR1 is MNHEY and CDR2 is SVGAGI. In nucleotides, the CDR3 is TGTGCCAGCAGTCCCTACGGCGGGAGCTCCTACGAGCAGTACTTC. Protein sequence: CASSPYGGSSYEQYF.

This chain joins TRBV7-2 and TRBJ2-5, with no clear D. CDR3 size: 12 residues. Germline CDR1 reads SGHTA; CDR2 reads FQGNSA. The V gene lost 2 bases and the J gene lost 4 bases, with 5 bases spanning the gap. CDR3 in DNA: TGTGCCAGCAGCTTACTTGGAGAGACCCAGTACTTC. It yields the protein CASSLLGETQYF. Full variable domain (remainder filled in from reference TRBV7-2 and TRBJ2-5): GAGVSQSPSNKVTEKGKDVELRCDPISGHTALYWYRQSLGQGLEFLIYFQGNSAPDKSGLPSDRFSAERTGGSVSTLTIQRTQQEDSAVYLCASSLLGETQYFGPGTRLLVL.

This chain joins TRBV6-5 and TRBJ2-3, with D perhaps being TRBD1 or TRBD2 (5 bases each). V was pared by 5 bases and J by 4 bases, with 10 bases between. Germline values: CDR1 MNHEY, CDR2 SVGAGI. This CDR3 region has 13 residues. The CDR3 sequence: CASSMVGADTQYF. The CDR3 DNA reads TGTGCCAGCAGTATGGTGGGGGCAGATACGCAGTATTTT.

Here the CDR3 DNA reads TGTGCCAGCTTTTCACAGGGGCTGAACACTGAAGCTTTCTTT. It codes for CASFSQGLNTEAFF. This chain joins TRBV27 and TRBJ1-1; 7 bases align to TRBD1. From germline, CDR1 is MNHEY and CDR2 SMNVEV (reference sequence). This CDR3 contains 14 residues. Trimming removed 8 bases from V and 0 bases from J; junction bases left unmatched: 6.

This sequence joins TRBV5-1 and TRBJ2-3, with TRBD2 matching 7 bases. Trimming at V came to 2 bases and at J to 5 bases, leaving 8 bases not matched to a gene. CDR1 is SGHRS and CDR2 is YFSETQ in the germline V gene. The CDR3 sequence is 15 residues long. The CDR3 DNA reads as TGCGCCAGCAGCTTCGTGGGCGGGAGTGTAGATACGCAGTATTTT. Protein: CASSFVGGSVDTQYF.

The J gene is TRBJ2-1, the V gene TRBV7-9, with 10 nucleotides matching TRBD2. The CDR3 runs to 15 residues. Per germline, CDR1 SEHNR and CDR2 FQNEAQ (reference sequence). V trimming: 4 bases; J trimming: 7 bases; junction bases outside the gene matches: 7. CDR3 sequence reads: CASSSWLAGVNEQFF. The CDR3 region has the DNA TGTGCCAGCAGCTCCTGGCTAGCGGGAGTGAATGAGCAGTTCTTC.

CDR3 bases: TGTGCCAGCAGCCCGGGACTTGTGGAGACCCAGTACTTC. It codes for CASSPGLVETQYF. The chain recombines TRBV3-1 (or the pseudogene TRBV3-2) with TRBJ2-5; weak D call: TRBD2 (6 bases). V was pared by 4 bases and J by 5 bases, with 11 bases between. The CDR3 has 13 amino acids. Germline lookup yields CDR1 LGHDT and CDR2 YNNKEL (reference sequence).

V usage is TRBV9 and J usage is TRBJ1-1; 10 bases match TRBD1. The CDR3 is 16 amino acids. Per the germline V gene, CDR1 is SGDLS and CDR2 is YYNGEE. V lost 3 bases to trimming and J lost 0 bases; unmatched junction nucleotides: 5. CDR3: CASSARQGAMNTEAFF. The CDR3 nucleotides are TGTGCCAGCAGCGCCCGACAGGGGGCGATGAACACTGAAGCTTTCTTT.

The J gene is TRBJ1-2, the V gene TRBV3-1 (or the pseudogene TRBV3-2); D ambiguous. Trimming removed 1 base at V and 4 bases at J, with 13 bases between. This CDR3 spans 15 amino acids. Germline V gene sequence: CDR1 LGHDT, CDR2 YNNKEL (reference sequence). Here the CDR3 reads CASSQAAQSSYGYTF. CDR3 DNA: TGTGCCAGCAGCCAAGCAGCACAATCGTCCTATGGCTACACCTTC.

The chain employs TRBV6-5 and TRBJ1-2; D not certain. The CDR3 is made up of 12 amino acids. The V end was cut by 0 bases, the J end by 2 bases, with 1 base between. CDR1 and CDR2 from the germline V gene are MNHEY and SVGAGI. The CDR3, as DNA: TGTGCCAGCAGTTACTCCAACTATGGCTACACCTTC. This gives the protein CASSYSNYGYTF.

The chain employs TRBV11-2 and TRBJ1-2; D gene unclear. Germline loops: CDR1 SGHAT, CDR2 FQNNGV. The CDR3 runs to 15 residues. The V gene lost 5 bases and the J gene lost 8 bases, with 21 bases spanning the gap. The CDR3 here is CASSPRPDVGIGYTF. The CDR3 DNA sequence: TGTGCCAGCAGCCCCCGTCCCGACGTCGGGATAGGCTACACCTTC.

J is TRBJ2-3 and V is TRBV29-1; a weak D match, TRBD1 (5 bases). Germline assignment: CDR1 SQVTM and CDR2 ANQGSEA. V was shortened by 4 bases and J by 3 bases, with 8 bases between the two germline ends. There are 12 residues in the CDR3. The CDR3 here is CSVVRVTDTQYF. CDR3 nucleotides: TGCAGCGTTGTCAGGGTGACAGATACGCAGTATTTT.

The V and J genes are TRBV5-1 and TRBJ1-1, with D possibly being TRBD1 (6 bases). Deletions cut 4 bases from V and 1 base from J, with 11 bases between. This CDR3 is built from 14 residues. Germline values: CDR1 SGHRS, CDR2 YFSETQ. The CDR3 DNA sequence: TGCGCCAGCAGCAAGGGACACCAGAACACTGAAGCTTTCTTT. Encoded protein: CASSKGHQNTEAFF.

V gene TRBV19 combines with J gene TRBJ2-3, with 9 positions matching TRBD1. The CDR3 length is 20 residues. Germline V lookup: CDR1 LNHDA, CDR2 SQIVND (reference sequence). V shed 6 bases and J 2 bases; nucleotides not matched to a gene: 21. CDR3 sequence (DNA): TGTGCCAGTAGGGGTTCCCCCGAGACAGGGGGAGAGCCCCCCACAGATACGCAGTATTTT. It yields the protein CASRGSPETGGEPPTDTQYF. Full variable domain (rest looked up from reference TRBV19 and TRBJ2-3): DGGITQSPKYLFRKEGQNVTLSCEQNLNHDAMYWYRQDPGQGLRLIYYSQIVNDFQKGDIAEGYSVSREKKESFPLTVTSAQKNPTAFYLCASRGSPETGGEPPTDTQYFGPGTRLTVL.